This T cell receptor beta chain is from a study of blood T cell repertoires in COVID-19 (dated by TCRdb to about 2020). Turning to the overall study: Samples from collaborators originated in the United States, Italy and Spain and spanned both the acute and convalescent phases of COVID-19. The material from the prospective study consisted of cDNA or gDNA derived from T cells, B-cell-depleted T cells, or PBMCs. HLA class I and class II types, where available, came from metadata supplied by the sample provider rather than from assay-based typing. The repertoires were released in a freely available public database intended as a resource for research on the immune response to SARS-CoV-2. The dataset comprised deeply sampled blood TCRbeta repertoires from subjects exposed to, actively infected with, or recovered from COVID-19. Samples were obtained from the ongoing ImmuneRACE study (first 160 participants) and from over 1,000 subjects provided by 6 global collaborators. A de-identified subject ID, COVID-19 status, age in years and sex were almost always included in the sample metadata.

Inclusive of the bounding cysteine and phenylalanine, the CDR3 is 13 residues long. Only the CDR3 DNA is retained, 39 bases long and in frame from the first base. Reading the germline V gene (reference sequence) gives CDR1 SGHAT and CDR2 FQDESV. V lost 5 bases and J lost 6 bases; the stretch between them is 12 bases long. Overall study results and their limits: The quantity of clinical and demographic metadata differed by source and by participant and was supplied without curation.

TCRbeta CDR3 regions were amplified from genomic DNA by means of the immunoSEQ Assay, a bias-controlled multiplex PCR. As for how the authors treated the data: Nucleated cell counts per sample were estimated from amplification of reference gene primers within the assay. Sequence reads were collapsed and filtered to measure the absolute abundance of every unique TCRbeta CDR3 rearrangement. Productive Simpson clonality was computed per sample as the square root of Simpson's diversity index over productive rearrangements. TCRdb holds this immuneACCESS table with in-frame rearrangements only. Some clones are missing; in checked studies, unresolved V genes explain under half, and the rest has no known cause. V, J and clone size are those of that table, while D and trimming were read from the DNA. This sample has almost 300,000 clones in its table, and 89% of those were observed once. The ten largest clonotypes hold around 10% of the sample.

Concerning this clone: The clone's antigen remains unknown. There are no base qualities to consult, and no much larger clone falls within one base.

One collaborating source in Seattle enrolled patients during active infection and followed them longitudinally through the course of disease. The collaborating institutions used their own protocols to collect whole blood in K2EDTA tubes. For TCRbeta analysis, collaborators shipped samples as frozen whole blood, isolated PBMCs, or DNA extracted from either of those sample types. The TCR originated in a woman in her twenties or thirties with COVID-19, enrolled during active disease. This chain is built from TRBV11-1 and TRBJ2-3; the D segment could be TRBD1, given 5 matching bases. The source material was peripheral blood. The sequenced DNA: TGTGCCAGCAGCCTACAGGTCATCGATACGCAGTATTTT. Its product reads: CASSLQVIDTQYF.